Listed here are 28 T cell receptor beta chains from one sample, sequenced in a study of blood T cell repertoires in COVID-19. Data came from immunoSEQ multiplex PCR; TCRdb stores just in-frame clones and leaves some out. The data contain some 90,000 clones, around 88% of them singletons. Specimen: peripheral blood. Receptor source: an older woman with COVID-19, enrolled during active disease.

The rearrangement links TRBV28 to TRBJ1-4; D is possibly TRBD1 (5 bases). Trimming cost V 10 bases and J 5 bases, with 17 bases left between them. CDR1 MDHEN and CDR2 SYDVKM come from the germline V gene. CDR3 length: 14 residues. The CDR3 DNA reads as TGTGCCACCGCGAACGGGGGGTTCAATGAAAAACTGTTTTTT. It specifies CATANGGFNEKLFF.

J is TRBJ2-5 and V is TRBV12-5, with a tentative D call TRBD2 (6 bases). This CDR3 has 18 amino acids. V gave up 2 bases and J gave up 2 bases, with 21 bases separating them. The germline CDR1 and CDR2 sequences are LGHNT and FRNRAP. CDR3 residues: CASGLLSGSGQVQETQYF. The DNA of the CDR3 is TGTGCTAGTGGTTTGTTAAGCGGGTCGGGGCAGGTACAAGAGACCCAGTACTTC. Full variable domain (missing parts from reference TRBV12-5 and TRBJ2-5): DARVTQTPRHKVTEMGQEVTMRCQPILGHNTVFWYRQTMMQGLELLAYFRNRAPLDDSGMPKDRFSAEMPDATLATLKIQPSEPRDSAVYFCASGLLSGSGQVQETQYFGPGTRLLVL.

The chain couples TRBV5-1 to TRBJ1-1, with TRBD1 matching over 7 bases. The junction had 3 bases not matched to a gene; V was cut back by 2 bases and J by 2 bases. This CDR3 comprises 14 residues. The V gene's germline CDR1 is SGHRS and CDR2 YFSETQ. The CDR3 protein is CASSFGTANTEAFF. The CDR3 bases are TGCGCCAGCAGCTTCGGGACAGCCAACACTGAAGCTTTCTTT.

The chain is built from TRBV19 and TRBJ1-5; 7 nucleotides match TRBD1. The ends lost 6 bases at V and 13 bases at J; junction bases unmatched: 9. This CDR3 region has 12 residues. Per germline, CDR1 LNHDA and CDR2 SQIVND (reference sequence). The CDR3 DNA is TGTGCCAGTAGAAACAGACAGGGCGCACAGCATTTT. Translating gives CASRNRQGAQHF.

The J gene is TRBJ2-3, the V gene TRBV12-3 or TRBV12-4; TRBD2 aligns across 7 bases. Germline trimming cut 6 bases from V and 7 bases from J; bases unmatched to any gene: 4. CDR3 length equals 12 residues. The DNA of the CDR3 is TGTGCCAGCAGAGAAGCGGGGTATACGCAGTATTTT. Translation gives CASREAGYTQYF.

This chain uses TRBV13 with TRBJ1-2; maybe TRBD1 (6 bases). The germline V gene has CDR1 PRHDT and CDR2 FYEKMQ (reference sequence). V lost 3 bases and J lost 8, with 16 bases in between. The CDR3 is 14 residues long. The DNA of the CDR3 is TGTGCCAGCAGCTTGGGAGGGGGTTCGGACGGCTACACCTTC. This encodes CASSLGGGSDGYTF.

V usage is TRBV30 and J usage is TRBJ1-2, with TRBD1 identical over 7 bases. Per the germline V gene, CDR1 is GTSNPN and CDR2 is SVGIG (reference sequence). The CDR3 loop spans 13 amino acids. V lost 5 bases, J lost 4 bases, and 7 bases stayed unmatched. CDR3 residues: CAWGNRGGYGYTF. DNA of the CDR3: TGTGCCTGGGGCAACAGGGGTGGCTATGGCTACACCTTC. Supplemented by reference TRBV30 and TRBJ1-2, the full variable domain reads SQTIHQWPATLVQPVGSPLSLECTVEGTSNPNLYWYRQAAGRGLQLLFYSVGIGQISSEVPQNLSASRPQDRQFILSSKKLLLSDSGFYLCAWGNRGGYGYTFGSGTRLTVV.

This chain joins TRBV4-3 and TRBJ1-4; perhaps TRBD1 as D (6 bases). Germline V lookup: CDR1 LGHNA, CDR2 YSLEER. The V end lost 6 bases, the J end lost 5 bases, and 16 bases lay between the germline ends. This CDR3 has 15 residues. In nucleotides, the CDR3 is TGCGCCAGCAGACCACCAGGGGCTAACAATGAAAAACTGTTTTTT. Its protein product is CASRPPGANNEKLFF.

The V and J genes are TRBV11-3 and TRBJ2-2; the match to TRBD1 covers 9 bases. The CDR3 is made up of 16 amino acids. The germline gives CDR1 SGHNT, CDR2 YENEEA. With 2 bases clipped from V and 7 bases from J, the junction kept 8 bases outside the gene matches. The DNA of the CDR3 is TGTGCCAGCAGCTTACGATGGGGACAGGGCGACGGGGAGCTGTTTTTT. It specifies CASSLRWGQGDGELFF.

In nucleotides, the CDR3 is TGTGCCAGCAGTTTTGGCCCCGCGGGGGCCCTAACTTATGGCTACACCTTC. This encodes CASSFGPAGALTYGYTF. The chain links TRBV28 to TRBJ1-2; TRBD1 is a possible D gene (6 bases). CDR1 is MDHEN and CDR2 is SYDVKM in the germline V gene. V shed 3 bases and J shed 5 bases, with 22 bases lying between them. The CDR3 is 17 amino acids.

Note on this clone: Other DNA sequences from this sample encode an identical CDR3 as well. This chain connects TRBV7-9 to TRBJ1-3, with 7 bases fitting TRBD1. This CDR3 has 17 residues. Unmatched junction bases numbered 11, after V lost 4 bases and J lost 2 bases. Germline CDR1 and CDR2: SEHNR and FQNEAQ (reference sequence). The CDR3 reads CASSSTGQALAGNTIYF. The CDR3 nucleotides are TGTGCCAGCAGCTCAACCGGACAGGCGCTCGCTGGAAACACCATATATTTT.

The rearrangement uses TRBV4-3 and TRBJ1-6; 8 bases line up with TRBD1. The CDR3 runs to 13 residues. Germline CDR1 reads LGHNA; CDR2 reads YSLEER. With V trimmed by 4 bases and J by 7 bases, 0 bases remained unmatched. CDR3 coding DNA: TGCGCCAGCAGCCGGACAGGGAATTCACCCCTCCACTTT. Protein sequence: CASSRTGNSPLHF.

The V call is TRBV12-3 or TRBV12-4, the J call TRBJ1-2, with D possibly TRBD1 on 5 matching bases. This CDR3 has 12 residues. Between the trimmed V and J ends, which lost 3 bases and 8 bases, there was a span of 10 bases. CDR3 sequence: CASSLGGVGYTF. CDR3 coding DNA: TGTGCCAGCAGTTTGGGAGGGGTCGGCTACACCTTC.

The gene calls are TRBV7-3 and TRBJ2-3, with D perhaps matching TRBD1 (6 bases). The CDR3 spans 14 residues. In germline, CDR1 is SGHTA, CDR2 FQGTGA. V lost 5 bases to trimming and J lost 6 bases, with 15 bases between them. CDR3 amino acids: CASSETPGVDTQYF. The CDR3 coding sequence is TGTGCCAGCAGCGAAACTCCAGGGGTGGATACGCAGTATTTT.

This chain connects TRBV6-2 or TRBV6-3 to TRBJ1-3; D perhaps matches TRBD1 (5 bases). Trimming cost V 5 bases and J 0 bases, with 17 bases left between them. The V gene's germline CDR1 is MNHEY and CDR2 SVGEGT. The CDR3 covers 17 residues. Here the CDR3 reads CASSPTTDPLSGNTIYF. The CDR3 bases are TGTGCCAGCAGTCCGACGACAGACCCCCTCTCTGGAAACACCATATATTTT.

The V gene is TRBV9, the J gene TRBJ2-5; D might be TRBD2 (6 bases). Looked up from germline, CDR1 is SGDLS and CDR2 is YYNGEE. The germline V and J ends were trimmed by 3 bases and 5 bases, with 14 bases remaining between them. CDR3 length equals 14 residues. CDR3 protein: CASSEGGGGETQYF. Written as DNA, the CDR3 is TGTGCCAGCAGCGAGGGAGGTGGGGGGGAGACCCAGTACTTC.

The genes are TRBV12-3 or TRBV12-4 and TRBJ1-2; 10 nucleotides align to TRBD1. The CDR3 has 13 residues. V dropped 6 bases and J dropped 4; count of bases not matched to a gene: 2. CDR3 DNA: TGTGCCAGCAGGGGACAGGGGTTCTATGGCTACACCTTC. Its translation: CASRGQGFYGYTF.

The rearrangement links TRBV19 to TRBJ2-2, with D perhaps TRBD1 (5 bases). This CDR3 contains 14 residues. Between the trimmed V and J ends, which lost 0 bases and 7 bases, there was a span of 9 bases. Germline V CDR1 and CDR2: LNHDA, SQIVND (reference sequence). For the CDR3, the DNA is TGTGCCAGTAGTATAGACAGGGCTTACGGGGAGCTGTTTTTT. It specifies CASSIDRAYGELFF. Full variable domain (missing parts from reference TRBV19 and TRBJ2-2): DGGITQSPKYLFRKEGQNVTLSCEQNLNHDAMYWYRQDPGQGLRLIYYSQIVNDFQKGDIAEGYSVSREKKESFPLTVTSAQKNPTAFYLCASSIDRAYGELFFGEGSRLTVL.

CDR3: CASSVDLYTQYF. CDR3 coding DNA: TGTGCCAGCAGCGTAGATCTGTATACGCAGTATTTT. V and J are TRBV9 and TRBJ2-3; D unresolved. This CDR3 has 12 residues. The germline CDR1 and CDR2 sequences are SGDLS and YYNGEE. The ends were cut back, 0 bases at V and 7 bases at J, with 6 bases in the middle.

The rearrangement joins TRBV2 to TRBJ2-2, with 16 bases aligning to TRBD2. The CDR3 is made up of 18 amino acids. Germline V CDR1 and CDR2: SNHLY, FYNNEI. V was pared by 5 bases and J by 1 base, with 4 bases of the junction left unmatched. This CDR3 is CASSRGLAGGLNTGELFF. The CDR3 DNA sequence: TGTGCCAGCAGTCGGGGACTAGCGGGGGGGTTGAACACCGGGGAGCTGTTTTTT. Variable domain in full (rest from reference TRBV2 and TRBJ2-2): EPEVTQTPSHQVTQMGQEVILRCVPISNHLYFYWYRQILGQKVEFLVSFYNNEISEKSEIFDDQFSVERPDGSNFTLKIRSTKLEDSAMYFCASSRGLAGGLNTGELFFGEGSRLTVL.

The chain uses TRBV7-9 and TRBJ1-1; the D gene is possibly TRBD1 (5 bases). Trimming took off 2 bases at V and 4 bases at J, with 14 bases between the two ends. This CDR3 has 15 amino acids. Germline V lookup: CDR1 SEHNR, CDR2 FQNEAQ (reference sequence). CDR3: CASSLIGQGSTEAFF. CDR3 sequence (DNA): TGTGCCAGCAGCTTAATCGGACAAGGAAGCACTGAAGCTTTCTTT.

This chain connects TRBV16 to TRBJ2-5; the D gene is possibly TRBD1 (6 bases). CDR1 and CDR2 from the germline V gene are KGHSY and FQNENV. The CDR3 is 12 amino acids. The V and J ends lost 2 bases and 7 bases respectively, with 8 bases between them. The CDR3, as DNA: TGTGCCAGCAGCCAAACAGGGCGGACCCAGTACTTC. It yields the protein CASSQTGRTQYF.

This chain joins TRBV6-2 or TRBV6-3 and TRBJ2-7; 7 bases agree with TRBD2. The ends lost 3 bases at V and 2 bases at J; junction bases unmatched: 7. This CDR3 contains 15 residues. Germline V gene lookup returns CDR1 MNHEY and CDR2 SVGEGT. CDR3 region: CASSYMAGETYEQYF. The CDR3, as DNA: TGTGCCAGCAGTTATATGGCGGGGGAGACCTACGAGCAGTACTTC.

The chain has TRBV18 and TRBJ2-7; 8 nucleotides line up with TRBD2. Germline assignment: CDR1 KGHSH and CDR2 LQKENI. Trimming cost V 5 bases and J 0 bases; bases outside gene matches: 3. The CDR3 is 14 amino acids. This CDR3 reads CASSAGTSSYEQYF. The CDR3 DNA reads TGTGCCAGCTCAGCCGGGACTAGCTCCTACGAGCAGTACTTC.

The CDR3: CAWTAQQRSPLHF. CDR3 DNA sequence: TGTGCCTGGACTGCTCAGCAGCGGTCACCCCTCCACTTT. The rearrangement joins TRBV30 to TRBJ1-6; D ambiguous. Between the trimmed V and J ends, which lost 4 bases and 10 bases, there was a span of 14 bases. This CDR3 spans 13 amino acids. Germline loops: CDR1 GTSNPN, CDR2 SVGIG (reference sequence).

The chain couples TRBV10-1 to TRBJ1-1; TRBD1 is a possible D gene (5 bases). The ends were cut back, 7 bases at V and 3 bases at J, with 24 bases in the middle. Germline loops: CDR1 WNHNN, CDR2 SYGVQD (reference sequence). The CDR3 is made up of 17 amino acids. The CDR3 reads CASKELMGRGKDTEAFF. CDR3 nucleotide sequence: TGCGCCAGCAAAGAACTCATGGGTAGGGGCAAGGACACTGAAGCTTTCTTT.

The chain carries TRBV27 and TRBJ2-3, with 16 nucleotides matching TRBD2. V lost 5 bases and J lost 3; bases outside the gene matches: 2. CDR3 length: 16 residues. Germline assignment: CDR1 MNHEY and CDR2 SMNVEV (reference sequence). The CDR3 protein is CASSVGLAGGTDTQYF. CDR3 bases: TGTGCCAGCAGTGTGGGACTAGCGGGGGGGACAGATACGCAGTATTTT.

The V and J genes are TRBV6-5 and TRBJ2-1, with 9 bases identical to TRBD1. This CDR3 has 14 amino acids. CDR1 is MNHEY and CDR2 is SVGAGI in the germline V gene. Trimming cost V 4 bases and J 9 bases; bases outside gene matches: 7. The CDR3 sequence is CASSFRDRVREQFF. The CDR3, as DNA: TGTGCCAGCAGTTTCCGGGACAGGGTCCGTGAGCAGTTCTTC.